This TCR beta chain was captured in a study of spatial heterogeneity in lung cancer. TCRdb reprocessed the 5' RACE reads via MiXCR and lists one record per CDR3 protein. The sample holds tens of thousands of distinct CDR3 sequences, around 15% seen once. This clonotype was seen at least ten times. What it binds is unknown. Findings of the study overall: Tracking of tumor mutation counts was seen in expanded intratumoral alpha and beta TCR counts.

The time point: sample taken at primary tumor resection. The clonotype originates from a female donor with early-stage non-small cell lung cancer. This specimen consisted of lung tumor tissue, obtained at surgery.

In DNA, the CDR3 is TGCAGCGTTGAAGTGGCTAGCGGGAGTCTCTACAATGAGCAGTTCTTC. Its protein product is CSVEVASGSLYNEQFF. The V call is TRBV29-1, the J call TRBJ2-1; 10 bases line up with TRBD2. This CDR3 is 16 amino acids long. With 1 base clipped from V and 3 bases from J, the junction kept 6 bases outside the gene matches. CDR1 SQVTM and CDR2 ANQGSEA come from the germline V gene.